This section outlines one T cell receptor beta chain sequence together with its context. Specified treatment: preoperative locoregional IRX-2 cytokine immunotherapy. Per germline, CDR1 SGHTA and CDR2 FQGNSA. CDR3 length: 19 residues. The J segment lost 1 base and the V segment lost 5 bases, leaving 18 bases of the junction unmatched. The protocol was immunoSEQ multiplex PCR, while the TCRdb copy is restricted to in-frame clones and leaves out a portion. Of about 23,000 clones in the sample, 80% to 90% are singletons; the top ten hold roughly 9%. The data derive from a study of preoperative IRX-2 immunotherapy in early breast cancer.

The clonotype comes from a human donor with breast cancer. The input for sequencing was tumor tissue, taken after IRX-2 immunotherapy. The V call is TRBV7-2, the J call TRBJ2-7; 9 bases line up with TRBD1. The CDR3 loop is CASSRRPGQGILGSYEQYF. The CDR3 nucleotides are TGTGCCAGCAGCCGACGGCCGGGACAGGGCATTTTGGGTTCCTACGAGCAGTACTTC.